This is a list of T cell receptor beta chains from one sample in a study of a mutant IDH1 vaccine in newly diagnosed glioma. The antigens of these receptors remain unknown. Profiling relied on immunoSEQ multiplex PCR, and the TCRdb table lists in-frame clones only, not all of them. The table shows under 45,000 clones, with approximately 84% occurring only once. The input for sequencing was PBMCs, taken from a glioma patient whose treatment included an IDH1 peptide vaccine. These receptors all stem from a young woman with glioma. Some clones in this sample may be carry-over from other donors' samples. Both conserved end residues are part of each CDR3. A D gene is named only where the DNA matches it firmly. Rows give clone size only sometimes, using once, few, many, or a class for an expanded clone.

TRBV19,-,-,TRBJ1-2,TGTGCCAGTAGTATATTAGGGACTAACTATGGCTACACCTTC,CASSILGTNYGYTF
TRBV25-1,-,once,TRBJ2-7,TGTGCCAGTAGGGGCGCGTTCGGCTCCTACGAGCAGTACTTC,CASRGAFGSYEQYF
TRBV28,TRBD1,few,TRBJ1-5,TGTGCCAGCAGTTCTGCCGGGAAGGGGGCTGGACAGCCCCAGCATTTT,CASSSAGKGAGQPQHF
TRBV6-5,TRBD1,-,TRBJ1-4,TGTGCCAGCAGTTCGGGACAGCGTAATGAAAAACTGTTTTTT,CASSSGQRNEKLFF
TRBV30,TRBD2,-,TRBJ2-3,TGTGCCTTAAGATGGCGGGAGGGCCCAGGTGATACGCAGTATTTT,CALRWREGPGDTQYF
TRBV4-1,-,-,TRBJ1-1,TGCGCCAGCAGCCAGTTACAGGGACTGAACACTGAAGCTTTCTTT,CASSQLQGLNTEAFF
TRBV19,-,few,TRBJ1-1,TGTGCCAGTAGGACGGAACCAGGTGAAGCTTTCTTT,CASRTEPGEAFF
TRBV25-1,-,once,TRBJ1-5,TGTGCCAGCAGTGAATCCGGAGGGAATGGCAATCAGCCCCAGCATTTT,CASSESGGNGNQPQHF
TRBV11-2,-,-,TRBJ2-7,TGTGCCAGCAGCCCAGGATTGCGGTTTCAAGAGCAGTACTTC,CASSPGLRFQEQYF
TRBV18,-,-,TRBJ1-1,TGTGCCAGCTCACCACCGACAGGCCTGTACACTGAAGCTTTCTTT,CASSPPTGLYTEAFF
TRBV7-2,-,once,TRBJ1-5,TGTGCCAGCAGCTTAGTGGCCGGTCCTCAGCCCCAGCATTTT,CASSLVAGPQPQHF
TRBV27,-,-,TRBJ1-1,TGTGCCAGCAGTTTATGGTCCGGGCCCGACCTCGGGACTGAAGCTTTCTTT,CASSLWSGPDLGTEAFF
TRBV5-4,-,-,TRBJ2-7,TGTGCCAGCACCCAGGGGGGGGATTCCTACGAGCAGTACTTC,CASTQGGDSYEQYF
TRBV2,TRBD1,once,TRBJ2-7,TGTGCCAGCAGCGGTCCGGGACAGGGTAGTTACGAGCAGTACTTC,CASSGPGQGSYEQYF
TRBV6-4,TRBD2,few,TRBJ2-3,TGTGCCAGCAGTTCCGCAGCGGGAGGGATAAATACGCAGTATTTT,CASSSAAGGINTQYF
TRBV18,TRBD2,-,TRBJ2-3,TGTGCCAGCTCACCACTTAGCGGGGGGGCAGATACGCAGTATTTT,CASSPLSGGADTQYF
TRBV15,-,-,TRBJ1-3,TGTGCCACCAGCAGGGACAGATCCTCTGGAAACACCATATATTTT,CATSRDRSSGNTIYF
TRBV15,-,-,TRBJ2-5,TGTGCCACCAGCAGAGTTGGCCTCTTAGAGACCCAGTACTTC,CATSRVGLLETQYF
TRBV7-2,-,-,TRBJ1-3,TGTGCCAGCAGCCCCGGGACCGCCGGAAACACCATATATTTT,CASSPGTAGNTIYF